The T cell receptor (beta chain) under discussion was sequenced for a study of beta chain features in type 1 diabetes. Study-wide findings and caveats: There was a moderate but significant shortening of TCRB CDR3s in all four CD4+ subsets of Type 1 diabetes patients. Highly expressing activated T cells could be over-counted with a cDNA template. The VDJ junctions of type 1 diabetes patients carried fewer insertions and more deletions.

The CDR3 runs 16 residues. V gave up 4 bases and J gave up 0 bases; unmatched junction bases: 4. Germline CDR1 and CDR2: SEHNR and FQNEAQ (reference sequence). This clone was detected only a few times. Its antigen is as yet unknown. Of the isolated RNA, all was reverse transcribed, and so the sequenced material was expressed TCRB transcripts. The data were produced by immunoSEQ multiplex PCR, yet TCRdb's version contains in-frame clones alone and is incomplete. In the table there are about 160,000 clones, roughly 8.1% of which are singletons. CD45RO/CCR7/CD25/CD127/CD95/CD27 sorting isolated CD4+ naive, central memory, regulatory and stem cell-like memory cells.

The chain joins TRBV7-9 to TRBJ2-7; 12 bases fit TRBD2. The sample was central memory CD4+ T cells from blood. The receptor comes from a man younger than 35 in good health. CDR3 sequence: CASSSLTSGSSYEQYF. The CDR3 DNA reads as TGTGCCAGCAGCTCGCTGACTAGCGGGAGCTCCTACGAGCAGTACTTC.